Listed here are 17 T cell receptor beta chains from one sample, sequenced in a study of cytomegalovirus exposure and HLA in healthy donors. Primers for the PCR totalled 60 Vbeta and 13 Jbeta. Sequenced by immunoSEQ multiplex PCR; TCRdb stores in-frame clones only, minus some. This repertoire shows about 54,000 clones, about four fifths found once; its top ten account for around 3.3%. The sequenced sample was PBMCs. These receptors originate from a woman younger than 35 in good health and CMV-seronegative.

The genes are TRBV27 and TRBJ2-7; 8 bases agree with TRBD1. Trimming removed 5 bases from V and 3 bases from J; junction bases left unmatched: 12. The CDR3 has 16 residues. Germline CDR1 reads MNHEY; CDR2 reads SMNVEV (reference sequence). For the CDR3, the DNA is TGTGCCAGCAGTCTGCGGACAGGGTGGGTTTACTACGAGCAGTACTTC. This gives the protein CASSLRTGWVYYEQYF.

The chain recombines TRBV28 with TRBJ1-1; a possible D gene is TRBD1 (5 bases). The CDR3 runs 18 residues. Germline CDR1 reads MDHEN; CDR2 reads SYDVKM. V lost 2 bases and J 0 bases, leaving 19 bases between the germline ends. The CDR3 protein is CASSLGSVEGPLNTEAFF. DNA for the CDR3: TGTGCCAGCAGTTTAGGCAGTGTGGAGGGGCCCTTGAACACTGAAGCTTTCTTT.

This clone showed up just once. This chain uses TRBV28 with TRBJ1-1, with D unclear. The CDR3 length is 11 residues. V lost 6 bases and J lost 3, with 5 bases in between. Germline-derived CDR1 and CDR2 are MDHEN and SYDVKM. The CDR3 sequence is CASSVYTEAFF. CDR3 nucleotide sequence: TGTGCCAGCAGCGTGTACACTGAAGCTTTCTTT. Variable domain in full (rest from reference TRBV28 and TRBJ1-1): DVKVTQSSRYLVKRTGEKVFLECVQDMDHENMFWYRQDPGLGLRLIYFSYDVKMKEKGDIPEGYSVSREKKERFSLILESASTNQTSMYLCASSVYTEAFFGQGTRLTVV.

Only a few counts were recorded for this clone. The chain recombines TRBV6-1 with TRBJ1-1; D is uncertain. Germline V CDR1 and CDR2: MNHNS, SASEGT. Trimming pared 5 bases from V and 0 bases from J, leaving 10 bases between. This CDR3 contains 14 residues. The DNA of the CDR3 is TGTGCCAGCAGTTATGGCGGCATGAACACTGAAGCTTTCTTT. It encodes CASSYGGMNTEAFF.

The genes are TRBV7-9 and TRBJ2-5, with D unclear. Trimming left V 5 bases short and J 5 bases short, with 9 bases between. The CDR3 is 12 amino acids. CDR1 SEHNR and CDR2 FQNEAQ come from the germline V gene (reference sequence). This chain's CDR3 is CASSPSFETQYF. As DNA, the CDR3 is TGTGCCAGCAGCCCCTCGTTCGAGACCCAGTACTTC.

This rearrangement joins TRBV4-1 to TRBJ2-1; 11 bases agree with TRBD2. The CDR3 length is 16 residues. The trim removed 1 base at V and 4 bases at J, leaving 3 bases unmatched. Per the germline V gene, CDR1 is MGHRA and CDR2 is YSYEKL. This CDR3 reads CASSQVGLAEYNEQFF. CDR3 bases: TGCGCCAGCAGCCAAGTGGGACTAGCGGAATACAATGAGCAGTTCTTC.

The table lists this clone with a count of one. The chain uses TRBV5-1 and TRBJ1-4; D gene ambiguous. Trimming took 0 bases from V and 2 from J, leaving 11 bases between them. There are 16 residues in the CDR3. Germline CDR1 reads SGHRS; CDR2 reads YFSETQ. As DNA, the CDR3 is TGCGCCAGCAGCTTGGTTACGCCTGAGACTAATGAAAAACTGTTTTTT. It translates to CASSLVTPETNEKLFF.

The rearrangement joins TRBV4-1 to TRBJ2-7; TRBD2 matches at 11 bases. CDR1 is MGHRA and CDR2 is YSYEKL in the germline V gene. With 2 bases clipped from V and 3 bases from J, the junction kept 3 bases outside the gene matches. The CDR3 totals 15 residues. The CDR3 sequence is CASSQTSGSIYEQYF. DNA for the CDR3: TGCGCCAGCAGCCAAACTAGCGGGAGCATCTACGAGCAGTACTTC.

This chain links TRBV11-1 with TRBJ1-2; 8 bases map to TRBD1. The CDR3 has 16 amino acids. CDR1 and CDR2 (germline): SGHAT, FQDESV (reference sequence). J gave up 8 bases and V 0 bases, and 11 bases lay outside the gene matches. The CDR3 sequence: CASSLALTGANLGYTF. As DNA, the CDR3 is TGTGCCAGCAGCTTAGCCCTGACAGGGGCCAATCTGGGCTACACCTTC.

The V call is TRBV27, the J call TRBJ2-7; 10 nucleotides agree with TRBD2. Germline-derived CDR1 and CDR2 are MNHEY and SMNVEV (reference sequence). The CDR3 totals 17 residues. V shed 5 bases, J shed 0 bases, and the junction held 10 bases outside the gene matches. The CDR3 DNA is TGTGCCAGCAGTCCCCTAACCGGGACTAGCGACTCCTACGAGCAGTACTTC. It encodes CASSPLTGTSDSYEQYF.

This clone was found a few times. The J gene is TRBJ1-2, the V gene TRBV5-1; 9 nucleotides line up with TRBD1. V dropped 3 bases and J dropped 4; count of bases not matched to a gene: 10. This CDR3 is built from 16 residues. Germline values: CDR1 SGHRS, CDR2 YFSETQ. Here the CDR3 DNA reads TGCGCCAGCAGCTCGTCTTCACAGGGGGCCGTCTATGGCTACACCTTC. Its protein is CASSSSSQGAVYGYTF.

The chain employs TRBV28 and TRBJ1-1; D unresolved. V was pared by 6 bases and J by 0 bases, with 14 bases between. Germline CDR1 MDHEN, CDR2 SYDVKM. The CDR3 totals 15 residues. CDR3 sequence: CASSPPRVMNTEAFF. The CDR3 region has the DNA TGTGCCAGCAGCCCCCCCCGGGTCATGAACACTGAAGCTTTCTTT. The entire variable domain, with the rest obtained from reference TRBV28 and TRBJ1-1, is as follows: DVKVTQSSRYLVKRTGEKVFLECVQDMDHENMFWYRQDPGLGLRLIYFSYDVKMKEKGDIPEGYSVSREKKERFSLILESASTNQTSMYLCASSPPRVMNTEAFFGQGTRLTVV.

V and J are TRBV5-1 and TRBJ1-2, with D unresolved. This CDR3 region has 15 residues. V gave up 0 bases and J gave up 0 bases, with 9 bases separating them. Germline V lookup: CDR1 SGHRS, CDR2 YFSETQ. CDR3 amino acids: CASSLGDITNYGYTF. Written as DNA, the CDR3 is TGCGCCAGCAGCTTGGGTGACATAACTAACTATGGCTACACCTTC. Full variable domain (missing parts from reference TRBV5-1 and TRBJ1-2): KAGVTQTPRYLIKTRGQQVTLSCSPISGHRSVSWYQQTPGQGLQFLFEYFSETQRNKGNFPGRFSGRQFSNSRSEMNVSTLELGDSALYLCASSLGDITNYGYTFGSGTRLTVV.

The CDR3 protein is CASSSGNYGYTF. The CDR3, as DNA: TGTGCCAGCAGTTCCGGGAACTATGGCTACACCTTC. The chain combines TRBV28 with TRBJ1-2; no clear D. Germline CDR1 reads MDHEN; CDR2 reads SYDVKM. V was pared by 4 bases and J by 2 bases, with 5 bases between. This CDR3 is 12 amino acids long.

The chain combines TRBV29-1 with TRBJ2-2, with 9 bases that match TRBD1. The CDR3 runs to 16 residues. After removal of 4 bases from V and 1 base from J, the junction contained 7 bases not matched to a gene. Germline V lookup: CDR1 SQVTM, CDR2 ANQGSEA. In nucleotides, the CDR3 is TGCAGCGTTGCTCCACCGGACAGGGGGAACACCGGGGAGCTGTTTTTT. It codes for CSVAPPDRGNTGELFF.

This clone has just a few counts. The chain is built from TRBV6-1 and TRBJ2-1, with TRBD1 matching over 8 bases. This CDR3 region has 13 residues. CDR1 and CDR2 from the germline V gene are MNHNS and SASEGT. The V and J ends lost 6 bases and 6 bases, in that order; junction bases with no gene match: 4. The CDR3 nucleotides read TGTGCCAGCAGGGGACAGGAGCCCAATGAGCAGTTCTTC. This gives the protein CASRGQEPNEQFF.

The chain links TRBV29-1 to TRBJ2-2; 14 bases agree with TRBD2. Unmatched junction bases numbered 1, after V lost 4 bases and J lost 6 bases. CDR3 length equals 14 residues. Germline CDR1 is SQVTM and CDR2 is ANQGSEA. The CDR3 nucleotides read TGCAGCGTTGGGGGACTAGCGGGAGCCGGGGAGCTGTTTTTT. This encodes CSVGGLAGAGELFF.